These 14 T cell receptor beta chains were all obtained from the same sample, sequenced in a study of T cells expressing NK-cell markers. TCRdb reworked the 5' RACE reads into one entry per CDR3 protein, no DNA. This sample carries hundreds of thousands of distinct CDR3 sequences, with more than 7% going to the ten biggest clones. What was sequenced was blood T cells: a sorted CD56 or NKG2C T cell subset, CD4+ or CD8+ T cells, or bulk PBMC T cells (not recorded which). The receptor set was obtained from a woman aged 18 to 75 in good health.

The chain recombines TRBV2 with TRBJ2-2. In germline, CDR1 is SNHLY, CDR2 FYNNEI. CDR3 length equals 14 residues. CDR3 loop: CASRDRPNTGELFF.

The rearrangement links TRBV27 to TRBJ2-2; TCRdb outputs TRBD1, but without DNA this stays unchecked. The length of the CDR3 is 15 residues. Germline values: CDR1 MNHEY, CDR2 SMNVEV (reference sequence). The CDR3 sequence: CASSLGDRVAGELFF.

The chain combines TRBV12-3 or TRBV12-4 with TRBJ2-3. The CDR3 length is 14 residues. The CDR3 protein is CASSLDGSLNTQYF.

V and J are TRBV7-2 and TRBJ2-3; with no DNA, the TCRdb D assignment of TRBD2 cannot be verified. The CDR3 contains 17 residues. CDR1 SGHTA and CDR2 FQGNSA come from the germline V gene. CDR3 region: CASSLAWLAGIADTQYF.

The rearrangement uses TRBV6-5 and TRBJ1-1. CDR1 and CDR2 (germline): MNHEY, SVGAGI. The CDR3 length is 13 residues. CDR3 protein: CASSYSGTTEAFF.

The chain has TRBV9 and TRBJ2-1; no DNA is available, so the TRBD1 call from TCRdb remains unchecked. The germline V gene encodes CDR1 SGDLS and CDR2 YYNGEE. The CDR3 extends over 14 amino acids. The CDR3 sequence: CASSGPGEVNEQFF.

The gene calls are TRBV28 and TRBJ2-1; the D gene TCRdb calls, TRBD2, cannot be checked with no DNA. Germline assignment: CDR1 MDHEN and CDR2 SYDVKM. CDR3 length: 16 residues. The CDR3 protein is CASSSSGTSVNNEQFF.

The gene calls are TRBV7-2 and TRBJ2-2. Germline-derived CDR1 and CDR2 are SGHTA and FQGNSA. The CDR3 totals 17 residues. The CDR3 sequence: CASSLVVANPNTGELFF.

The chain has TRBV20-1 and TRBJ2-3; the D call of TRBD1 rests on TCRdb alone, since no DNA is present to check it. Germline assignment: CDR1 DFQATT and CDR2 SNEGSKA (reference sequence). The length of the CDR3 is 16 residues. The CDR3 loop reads CSARVDSSPMRDTQYF.

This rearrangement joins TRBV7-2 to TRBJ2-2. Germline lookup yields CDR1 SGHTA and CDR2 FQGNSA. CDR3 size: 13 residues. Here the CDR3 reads CASSLRPTGELFF.

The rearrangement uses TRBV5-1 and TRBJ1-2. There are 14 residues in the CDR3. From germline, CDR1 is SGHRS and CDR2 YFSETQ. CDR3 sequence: CASSLLEGSYGYTF.

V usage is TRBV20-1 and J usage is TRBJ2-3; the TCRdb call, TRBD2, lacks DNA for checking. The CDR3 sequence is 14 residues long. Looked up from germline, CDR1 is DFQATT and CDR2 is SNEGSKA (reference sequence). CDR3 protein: CRVYSGSGTDTQYF.

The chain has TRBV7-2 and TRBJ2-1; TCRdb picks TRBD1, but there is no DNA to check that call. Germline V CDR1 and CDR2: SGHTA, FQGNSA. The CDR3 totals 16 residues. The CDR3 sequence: CASRNYRGLRNNEQFF.

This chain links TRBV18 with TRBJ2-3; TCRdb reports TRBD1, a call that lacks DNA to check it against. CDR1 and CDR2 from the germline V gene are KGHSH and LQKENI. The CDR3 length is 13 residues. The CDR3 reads CASSRDRSDTQYF.